Listed below are T cell receptor beta chains from one sample, sequenced in a study of T cell repertoires in cytomegalovirus infection. TCRdb re-derived calls from the reads in MiXCR, one entry per CDR3 protein. The sample contains about 140,000 distinct CDR3 sequences, over 30% of which appear only once. These TCRs' antigens remain unknown. Material: CD8+ T cells from cultured PBMCs, obtained from culture after CMV antigen stimulation. These receptors were taken from a human donor in good health (CMV status not recorded). Some clones in this sample may be carry-over from other donors' samples. The CDR3 runs from the conserved cysteine through the conserved F or W. D genes are given only for firm matches. Clone size, where shown, is once, few, many, or a class for clones that have expanded.

V	size	J	D	CDR3	DNA
TRBV7-8	many	TRBJ2-3	-	CASSRYGGDTQYF	TGTGCCAGCAGCCGTTATGGGGGAGATACGCAGTATTTT
TRBV6-1	few	TRBJ2-2	-	CASSNTLTGGGGTGELFF	TGTGCCAGCAGTAACACCCTTACTGGAGGGGGCGGCACCGGGGAGCTGTTTTTT
TRBV6-8	-	TRBJ2-3	TRBD2	CASSPLTSGDTDTQYF	TGTGCCAGCAGTCCCTTAACTAGCGGAGACACAGATACGCAGTATTTT
TRBV19	-	TRBJ1-1	-	CASSRGPATEAFF	TGTGCCAGTTCCAGGGGCCCCGCCACTGAAGCTTTCTTT
TRBV25-1	many	TRBJ1-2	-	CASSDQGYGYTF	TGTGCCAGCAGTGATCAAGGTTATGGCTACACCTTC
TRBV6-1	few	TRBJ2-3	-	CASSAGTLHTDTQYF	TGTGCCAGCAGCGCCGGGACGCTGCACACAGATACGCAGTATTTT
TRBV12-3/TRBV12-4	many	TRBJ2-3	-	CASSRSTFSTDTQYF	TGTGCCAGCAGTCGCTCGACTTTTAGCACAGATACGCAGTATTTT
TRBV7-9	-	TRBJ1-2	-	CASSSEWDGYTF	TGTGCCAGCAGCTCTGAATGGGATGGCTACACCTTC
TRBV7-3	-	TRBJ1-3	-	CASSYPNTIYF	TGTGCCAGCAGCTACCCTAACACCATATATTTT
TRBV5-6	few	TRBJ1-2	-	CASSLESPGDFYGYTF	TGTGCCAGCAGCTTGGAGTCCCCAGGGGACTTCTATGGCTACACCTTC
TRBV27	once	TRBJ1-2	-	CASSLSGEYYYGYTF	TGTGCCAGCAGTTTATCAGGGGAATATTACTATGGCTACACCTTC
TRBV19	few	TRBJ1-5	TRBD1	CASSGTGGQPQHF	TGTGCCAGTAGTGGGACAGGCGGTCAGCCCCAGCATTTT
TRBV11-1	-	TRBJ2-7	-	CWGNYEQYF	TGTTGGGGGAACTACGAGCAGTACTTC
TRBV4-1	-	TRBJ1-6	-	CASSQVTGRTYNSPLHF	TGCGCCAGCAGCCAAGTCACAGGGAGGACCTATAATTCACCCCTCCACTTT
TRBV6-2/TRBV6-3	few	TRBJ1-5	-	CASSYGRGGNQPQHF	TGTGCCAGCAGTTACGGCAGGGGTGGCAATCAGCCCCAGCATTTT
TRBV6-1	many	TRBJ2-7	-	CASSESGTAPYEQYF	TGTGCCAGCAGTGAATCTGGGACGGCCCCCTACGAGCAGTACTTC
TRBV25-1	-	TRBJ2-5	-	CASSVLTGFRETQYF	TGTGCCAGCAGTGTCCTTACAGGTTTTAGAGAGACCCAGTACTTC
TRBV7-4	-	TRBJ2-1	TRBD1	CASSPGQGENEQFF	TGTGCCAGCAGCCCCGGACAGGGGGAGAATGAGCAGTTCTTC
TRBV12-3/TRBV12-4	few	TRBJ2-7	-	CASSFEAGRRPYEQYF	TGTGCCAGCAGTTTTGAGGCAGGTAGGAGACCCTACGAGCAGTACTTC
TRBV19	-	TRBJ1-2	-	CASSIDDSSNYGYTF	TGTGCCAGTAGTATAGACGACAGTTCTAACTATGGCTACACCTTC
TRBV2	-	TRBJ1-2	-	CASYGYTF	TGTGCCAGCTATGGCTACACCTTC
TRBV12-3/TRBV12-4	many	TRBJ1-4	TRBD1	CASSHGTALNEKLFF	TGTGCCAGCAGCCACGGGACAGCTCTTAATGAAAAACTGTTTTTT
TRBV7-2	few	TRBJ2-1	-	CASSLAANEQFF	TGTGCCAGCAGCTTAGCGGCCAATGAGCAGTTCTTC
TRBV7-2	-	TRBJ1-1	-	CASSQGRRGSWTEAFF	TGTGCCAGCAGCCAGGGGCGACGGGGGAGTTGGACTGAAGCTTTCTTT
TRBV19	-	TRBJ2-1	TRBD2	CASSLTSGGYYNEQFF	TGTGCCAGTAGTCTTACTAGCGGGGGTTACTACAATGAGCAGTTCTTC
TRBV19	-	TRBJ2-1	-	CASRYSGVGEQFF	TGTGCCAGTAGGTATTCCGGTGTTGGTGAGCAGTTCTTC
TRBV12-3/TRBV12-4	few	TRBJ1-1	-	CASSPALGNTEAFF	TGTGCCAGCAGTCCCGCCCTGGGGAACACTGAAGCTTTCTTT
TRBV6-2/TRBV6-3	once	TRBJ2-6	-	CASSYSIRPGANVLTF	TGTGCCAGCAGTTACTCGATCCGGCCTGGGGCCAACGTCCTGACTTTC